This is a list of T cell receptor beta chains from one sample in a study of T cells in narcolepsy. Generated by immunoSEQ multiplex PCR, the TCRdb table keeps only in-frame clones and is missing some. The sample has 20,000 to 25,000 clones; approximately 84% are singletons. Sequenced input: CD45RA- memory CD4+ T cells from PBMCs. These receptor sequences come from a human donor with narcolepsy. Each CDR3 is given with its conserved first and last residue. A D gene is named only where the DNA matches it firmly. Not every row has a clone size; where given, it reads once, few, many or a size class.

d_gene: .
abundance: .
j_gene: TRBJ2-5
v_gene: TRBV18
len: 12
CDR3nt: TGTGCCAGCTCACCTAACCAAGAGACCCAGTACTTC
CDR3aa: CASSPNQETQYF

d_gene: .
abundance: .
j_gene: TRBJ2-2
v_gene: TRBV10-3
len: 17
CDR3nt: TGTGCCATCAGTGAGTCGGGGGCAGGGGCAACCACCGGGGAGCTGTTTTTT
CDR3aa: CAISESGAGATTGELFF

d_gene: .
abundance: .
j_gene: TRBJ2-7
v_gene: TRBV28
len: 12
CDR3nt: TGTGCCAGCAGAACGGTCCCAGGAGAGCAGTACTTC
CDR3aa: CASRTVPGEQYF

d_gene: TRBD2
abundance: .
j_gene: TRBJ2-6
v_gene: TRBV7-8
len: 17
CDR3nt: TGTGCCAGCAGCTTAGTAGCGGGTCCTTCTGGAGCCAACGTCCTGACTTTC
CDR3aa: CASSLVAGPSGANVLTF

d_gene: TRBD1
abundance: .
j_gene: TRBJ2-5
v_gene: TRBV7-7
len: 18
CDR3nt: TGTGCTAGCAGCTTAGGACGACAGGGGAAGATATTCCAAGAGACCCAGTACTTC
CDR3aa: CASSLGRQGKIFQETQYF

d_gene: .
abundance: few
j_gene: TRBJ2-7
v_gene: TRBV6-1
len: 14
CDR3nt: TGTGCCAGCAGTGAAAATACCGGTTGGTACGAGCAGTACTTC
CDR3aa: CASSENTGWYEQYF

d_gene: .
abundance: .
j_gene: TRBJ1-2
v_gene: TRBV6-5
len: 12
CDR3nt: TGTGCCAGCAGTTTGCCGCCCGAGGGCTACACCTTC
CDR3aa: CASSLPPEGYTF

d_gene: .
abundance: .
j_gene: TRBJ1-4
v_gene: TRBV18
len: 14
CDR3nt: TGTGCCAGCTCACCGGGAGGGGCTAATGAAAAACTGTTTTTT
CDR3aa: CASSPGGANEKLFF

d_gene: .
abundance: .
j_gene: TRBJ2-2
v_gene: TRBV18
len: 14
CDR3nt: TGTGCCAGCTCGACCGGACGGTCAAACGGGGAGCTGTTTTTT
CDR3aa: CASSTGRSNGELFF

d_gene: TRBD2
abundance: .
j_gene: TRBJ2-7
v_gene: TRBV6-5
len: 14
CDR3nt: TGTGCCAGCTCAGGACTAGCGGGGAACTACGAGCAGTACTTC
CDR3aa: CASSGLAGNYEQYF

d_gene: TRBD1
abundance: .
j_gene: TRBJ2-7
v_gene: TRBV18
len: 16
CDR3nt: TGTGCCAGCTCCCGGGCCGTAGGACAGGGCCACTACGAGCAGTACTTC
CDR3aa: CASSRAVGQGHYEQYF

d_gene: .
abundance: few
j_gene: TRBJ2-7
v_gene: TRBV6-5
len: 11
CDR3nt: TGTGCCAGCAGTGAGTACTACGAGCAGTACTTC
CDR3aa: CASSEYYEQYF

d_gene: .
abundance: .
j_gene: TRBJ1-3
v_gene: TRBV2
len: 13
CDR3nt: TGTGCCAGCTCGCGGGGGTCTGGAAACACCATATATTTT
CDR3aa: CASSRGSGNTIYF

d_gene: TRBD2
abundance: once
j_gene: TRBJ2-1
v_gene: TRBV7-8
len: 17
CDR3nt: TGTGCCAGCAGGTCTAACCCAGGACTAGCGGGCAGCAATGAGCAGTTCTTC
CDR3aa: CASRSNPGLAGSNEQFF

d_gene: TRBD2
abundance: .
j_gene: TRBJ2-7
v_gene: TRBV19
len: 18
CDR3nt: TGTGCCAGTAGTATTTCAAACACGAAACTAGCGGGAGATAGCGAGCAGTACTTC
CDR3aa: CASSISNTKLAGDSEQYF

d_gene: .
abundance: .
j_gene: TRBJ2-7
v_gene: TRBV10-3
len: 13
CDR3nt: TGTGCCATTTCACTAGGAAGCTCCTACGAGCAGTACTTC
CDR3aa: CAISLGSSYEQYF

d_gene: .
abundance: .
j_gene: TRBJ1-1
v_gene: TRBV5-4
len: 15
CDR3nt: TGTGCCAGCAGCCTCCCCCGGCGGACGCACACTGAAGCTTTCTTT
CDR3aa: CASSLPRRTHTEAFF

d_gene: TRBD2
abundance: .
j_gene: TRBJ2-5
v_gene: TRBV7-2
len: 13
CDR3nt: TGTGCCAGCAGCCTGGGAGGGAAAGAGACCCAGTACTTC
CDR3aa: CASSLGGKETQYF

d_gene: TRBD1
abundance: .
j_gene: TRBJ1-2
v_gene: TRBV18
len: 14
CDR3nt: TGTGCCAGCTTATCCGGGACAGGGCCCTCTGGCTACACCTTC
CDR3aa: CASLSGTGPSGYTF

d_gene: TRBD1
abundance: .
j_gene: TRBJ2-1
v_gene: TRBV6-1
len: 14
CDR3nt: TGTGCCATTCACCGGGACAGGGGCTACAATGAGCAGTTCTTC
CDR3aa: CAIHRDRGYNEQFF

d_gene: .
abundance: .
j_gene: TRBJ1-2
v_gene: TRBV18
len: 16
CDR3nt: TGTGCCAGCTCACCACAACAGGCGGACAGTGCAGGCGGCTACACCTTC
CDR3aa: CASSPQQADSAGGYTF

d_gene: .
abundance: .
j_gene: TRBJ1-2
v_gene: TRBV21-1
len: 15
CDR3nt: TGTGCCAGCAGCAAGACGAGGACAGGGGTTTATGGCTACACCTTC
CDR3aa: CASSKTRTGVYGYTF